The 24 T cell receptor beta chains below were found in one sample sequenced in a study of T-cell memory formation after mild COVID-19. TCRdb re-called the 5' RACE reads with MiXCR, one entry per CDR3 protein. The table shows hundreds of thousands of distinct CDR3 sequences, with 25% to 30% occurring only once. Input material: PBMCs or a T cell subset sorted from them (not recorded which). The receptors were sampled from an adult woman who had mild COVID-19 (a few samples of this study predate the infection). Cell type and time point are not known.

The CDR3 region is CASSLGTGDQPQHF. As DNA, the CDR3 is TGTGCCAGCAGTCTAGGGACAGGGGATCAGCCCCAGCATTTT. The chain joins TRBV7-9 to TRBJ1-5, with 10 bases aligning to TRBD1. V was clipped by 6 bases and J by 5 bases; unmatched bases: 4. This CDR3 spans 14 amino acids. Germline CDR1 is SEHNR and CDR2 is FQNEAQ (reference sequence).

Only a few counts were recorded for this clonotype. The V call is TRBV29-1, the J call TRBJ1-2; no clear D gene. V lost 2 bases and J lost 10, with 26 bases in between. From germline, CDR1 is SQVTM and CDR2 ANQGSEA. CDR3 length: 16 amino acids. CDR3 residues: CSVENFSGKSFVVYTF. The CDR3 DNA is TGCAGCGTTGAAAATTTTAGTGGGAAATCTTTTGTCGTCTACACCTTC.

The chain is built from TRBV6-6 and TRBJ2-2, with TRBD2 as a possible D gene (5 bases). The CDR3 is made up of 14 amino acids. V lost 4 bases and J 5 bases, leaving 11 bases between the germline ends. The germline CDR1 and CDR2 sequences are MNHNY and SVGAGI (reference sequence). The CDR3 sequence: CASSSRGWTGELFF. The CDR3 nucleotides read TGTGCCAGCAGTTCCCGGGGATGGACCGGGGAGCTGTTTTTT.

This clonotype was detected a few times. The CDR3 protein is CATSRDLGSGTDTQYF. DNA for the CDR3: TGTGCCACCAGCAGAGATTTAGGTTCTGGCACAGATACGCAGTATTTT. The chain couples TRBV15 to TRBJ2-3, with D unclear. CDR1 and CDR2 from the germline V gene are LNHNV and YYDKDF (reference sequence). The V gene lost 0 bases and the J gene lost 1 base, with 11 bases spanning the gap. The CDR3 is 16 residues long.

This clonotype was seen only once. The chain combines TRBV7-9 with TRBJ1-4; D gene uncertain. The V and J ends lost 1 base and 8 bases respectively, with 11 bases between them. This CDR3 contains 14 residues. Germline loops: CDR1 SEHNR, CDR2 FQNEAQ (reference sequence). CDR3 DNA: TGTGCCAGCAGCTTAGAGGGCAGCCGGGAAAAACTGTTTTTT. Translating it yields CASSLEGSREKLFF.

This clonotype occurred many times. V gene TRBV29-1 combines with J gene TRBJ2-2; 14 nucleotides align to TRBD2. This CDR3 contains 18 residues. V gave up 5 bases and J gave up 1 base; unmatched junction bases: 9. Looked up from germline, CDR1 is SQVTM and CDR2 is ANQGSEA. CDR3 in DNA: TGCAGCGTTTCCGGACTAGCGGGAGGAGCGGGGAACACCGGGGAGCTGTTTTTT. This translates into CSVSGLAGGAGNTGELFF.

The CDR3 nucleotides are TGTGCCAGGGGGGACAGGGCGGACGTGGAGCTGTTTTTT. It translates to CARGDRADVELFF. The gene calls are TRBV7-2 and TRBJ2-2; TRBD1 agrees at 9 bases. This CDR3 contains 13 residues. Germline V gives CDR1 SGHTA, CDR2 FQGNSA. J was trimmed by 10 bases and V by 9 bases; bases with no gene match: 9.

The sample holds a few counts of this clonotype. V usage is TRBV20-1 and J usage is TRBJ2-3, with 7 bases aligning to TRBD2. This CDR3 is built from 14 residues. Germline V CDR1 and CDR2: DFQATT, SNEGSKA (reference sequence). With 2 bases clipped from V and 2 bases from J, the junction kept 4 bases outside the gene matches. In DNA form, the CDR3 reads TGCAGTGCTAGAAGAGCGGGGATCACAGATACGCAGTATTTT. Translation gives CSARRAGITDTQYF.

This clonotype was seen a few times. The J gene is TRBJ2-7, the V gene TRBV3-1; tentatively, D is TRBD1 (5 bases). The germline V and J ends were trimmed by 1 base and 1 base, with 8 bases remaining between them. The CDR3 is made up of 14 amino acids. CDR1 and CDR2 (germline): LGHDT, YNNKEL (reference sequence). CDR3 coding DNA: TGTGCCAGCAGCCAAGGACAGCCTTCCTACGAGCAGTACTTC. Translation: CASSQGQPSYEQYF.

About this clonotype itself: The conserved phenylalanine or tryptophan is not found at the CDR3 terminus, so this likely reflects a read error. No DNA is shown, since the ends of the CDR3 on it are uncertain; the CDR3 is the one TCRdb lists. This chain connects TRBV19 to TRBJ1-1. Per the germline V gene, CDR1 is LNHDA and CDR2 is SQIVND (reference sequence). Both ends counted, the CDR3 spans 11 residues. CDR3: CASSKRYSVTV.

The V and J genes are TRBV30 and TRBJ2-5, with 14 bases aligning to TRBD2. The ends lost 5 bases at V and 5 bases at J; junction bases unmatched: 16. CDR3 size: 18 residues. Germline CDR1 reads GTSNPN; CDR2 reads SVGIG (reference sequence). This CDR3 reads CAWGGRPGTSGSGETQYF. The CDR3 DNA reads as TGTGCCTGGGGGGGAAGACCCGGGACTAGCGGGAGTGGGGAGACCCAGTACTTC.

In its sample, this clonotype was seen a few times. V is TRBV6-5 and J is TRBJ2-1, with a tentative D call TRBD2 (6 bases). The germline V gene has CDR1 MNHEY and CDR2 SVGAGI. V lost 2 bases and J 2 bases, leaving 10 bases between the germline ends. This CDR3 is built from 15 residues. This CDR3 is CASSYVASAYNEQFF. The CDR3 coding sequence is TGTGCCAGCAGTTACGTGGCTAGCGCCTACAATGAGCAGTTCTTC.

The gene calls are TRBV20-1 and TRBJ1-5, with D maybe TRBD1 (5 bases). V was shortened by 4 bases and J by 6 bases, with 13 bases between the two germline ends. Germline loops: CDR1 DFQATT, CDR2 SNEGSKA (reference sequence). This CDR3 spans 13 amino acids. DNA of the CDR3: TGCAGTGCTATATCAGGAGGGGCTCAGCCCCAGCATTTT. It is translated as CSAISGGAQPQHF.

This chain joins TRBV12-3 or TRBV12-4 and TRBJ2-2, with 7 bases lining up with TRBD2. This CDR3 is built from 19 residues. The J segment lost 0 bases and the V segment lost 6 bases, leaving 16 bases of the junction unmatched. In DNA form, the CDR3 reads TGTGCCAGCAGCAAAACCGGGAGGAAAATAAGTACGAACACCGGGGAGCTGTTTTTT. Its protein product is CASSKTGRKISTNTGELFF.

The chain has TRBV11-1 and TRBJ2-7; D may correspond to TRBD1 or TRBD2 (5 bases each). Germline values: CDR1 SGHAT, CDR2 FQDESV (reference sequence). Trimming removed 7 bases at V and 0 bases at J, with 16 bases between. The CDR3 spans 15 residues. The CDR3 here is CASTVGWGSSYEQYF. CDR3 in DNA: TGTGCCAGCACCGTCGGCTGGGGGAGCTCCTACGAGCAGTACTTC. The variable domain in full, with the rest retrieved from reference TRBV11-1 and TRBJ2-7, is EAEVAQSPRYKITEKSQAVAFWCDPISGHATLYWYRQILGQGPELLVQFQDESVVDDSQLPKDRFSAERLKGVDSTLKIQPAELGDSAMYLCASTVGWGSSYEQYFGPGTRLTVT.

The rearrangement joins TRBV20-1 to TRBJ1-2; TRBD1 matches at 10 bases. V was clipped by 0 bases and J by 3 bases; unmatched bases: 7. CDR1 is DFQATT, CDR2 SNEGSKA, per germline (reference sequence). The CDR3 extends over 16 amino acids. This CDR3 reads CSARDPTGQGYYGYTF. The DNA of the CDR3 is TGCAGTGCTAGAGATCCCACGGGACAGGGGTACTATGGCTACACCTTC.

This chain uses TRBV12-3 or TRBV12-4 with TRBJ1-2, with a possible D match to TRBD1 (6 bases). This CDR3 is built from 13 residues. The V end was cut by 6 bases, the J end by 6 bases, with 14 bases between. The CDR3 bases are TGTGCCAGCAGCAACAGGGTTTCGGATGGCTACACCTTC. Its translation is CASSNRVSDGYTF.

This clonotype is a singleton in its sample. This rearrangement joins TRBV3-1 to TRBJ2-2; no reliable D call. The V and J ends lost 1 base and 0 bases respectively, with 12 bases between them. Looked up from germline, CDR1 is LGHDT and CDR2 is YNNKEL (reference sequence). The CDR3 has 17 amino acids. The CDR3 DNA sequence: TGTGCCAGCAGCCAAGGGATAGGTTACTCGAACACCGGGGAGCTGTTTTTT. Amino acids: CASSQGIGYSNTGELFF.

This clonotype appeared a few times. This chain uses TRBV7-9 with TRBJ1-2, with no clear D. The V gene lost 1 base and the J gene lost 3 bases, with 12 bases spanning the gap. Germline V gives CDR1 SEHNR, CDR2 FQNEAQ (reference sequence). The CDR3 sequence is 15 residues long. CDR3 amino acids: CASSLVGTADYGYTF. The CDR3 region has the DNA TGTGCCAGCAGCTTAGTCGGTACGGCGGACTATGGCTACACCTTC.

This clonotype was detected a few times. The chain is built from TRBV7-8 and TRBJ2-6; D not certain. This CDR3 has 17 amino acids. Trimming stripped 1 base from V and 4 bases from J, with 14 bases between. Germline values: CDR1 SGHVS, CDR2 FQNEAQ. CDR3 in DNA: TGTGCCAGCAGCTTAGAATTATGGGGTCCCGGGGCCAACGTCCTGACTTTC. As protein: CASSLELWGPGANVLTF.

In this sample, this clonotype turned up a few times. V usage is TRBV5-4 and J usage is TRBJ1-3; D is possibly TRBD1 (5 bases). V gave up 4 bases and J gave up 3 bases, with 20 bases separating them. Looked up from germline, CDR1 is SGHNT and CDR2 is YYREEE (reference sequence). The CDR3 loop spans 17 amino acids. Here the CDR3 DNA reads TGTGCCAGCAGCCGCGGGTCTCAGGGAGGAGGTGGAAACACCATATATTTT. Translating gives CASSRGSQGGGGNTIYF. The variable domain in full, with the rest retrieved from reference TRBV5-4 and TRBJ1-3, is ETGVTQSPTHLIKTRGQQVTLRCSSQSGHNTVSWYQQALGQGPQFIFQYYREEENGRGNFPPRFSGLQFPNYSSELNVNALELDDSALYLCASSRGSQGGGGNTIYFGEGSWLTVV.

This clonotype came up a few times. The gene calls are TRBV3-1 and TRBJ2-7; D is perhaps TRBD2 (6 bases). Per germline, CDR1 LGHDT and CDR2 YNNKEL (reference sequence). The V end lost 4 bases, the J end lost 3 bases, and 25 bases lay between the germline ends. This CDR3 contains 18 residues. CDR3 nucleotide sequence: TGTGCCAGCAGCCTCGGAGGGGCCACCCGGGGCTTGAACTACGAGCAGTACTTC. It is translated as CASSLGGATRGLNYEQYF.

This clonotype was counted many times. The J gene is TRBJ1-1, the V gene TRBV7-8; D is unresolved. This CDR3 spans 14 amino acids. CDR1 SGHVS and CDR2 FQNEAQ come from the germline V gene. V gave up 2 bases and J gave up 7 bases, with 14 bases separating them. The CDR3 spells CASSLYGAWDEAFF. In nucleotides, the CDR3 is TGTGCCAGCAGCTTATATGGAGCCTGGGATGAAGCTTTCTTT.

V gene TRBV24-1 combines with J gene TRBJ2-1, with D hard to call. This CDR3 contains 12 residues. Germline V gene lookup returns CDR1 KGHDR and CDR2 SFDVKD. Trimming removed 2 bases at V and 8 bases at J, with 6 bases between. This CDR3 is CATSDWSDEQFF. In nucleotides, the CDR3 is TGTGCCACCAGTGATTGGTCCGATGAGCAGTTCTTC.